The rows below give T cell receptor beta chains drawn from one sample of a study of blood T cell repertoires in COVID-19. Only in-frame clones appear in the TCRdb table, and some are missing; sequencing was by immunoSEQ multiplex PCR. This table has about 190,000 clones, about three quarters appearing once. Sequencing used peripheral blood. The receptor set was obtained from a woman aged 70 to 79 with acute or convalescent COVID-19. CDR3s leave out the opening cysteine and the closing phenylalanine or tryptophan. The D gene is left open where the match is weak.

CDR3aa: ASSYSSSGIGEQY
v_gene: TRBV6-5
d_gene: TRBD2

CDR3aa: ASSPGGGNSPLH
v_gene: TRBV28
d_gene: TRBD1

CDR3aa: ASSQDVRLAGTPDTQY
v_gene: TRBV4-1
d_gene: TRBD2

CDR3aa: ASSSSTSGRRIGTQY
v_gene: TRBV5-4
d_gene: TRBD2

CDR3aa: ASSFPSGFAGNTIY
v_gene: TRBV7-8
d_gene: -

CDR3aa: ASSQVGVTDTQY
v_gene: TRBV3-1/TRBV3-2
d_gene: -

CDR3aa: ASSRSGQGKH
v_gene: TRBV3-1/TRBV3-2
d_gene: TRBD1

CDR3aa: ASRSTGGAGPSAKLF
v_gene: TRBV3-1/TRBV3-2
d_gene: TRBD1

CDR3aa: ASSQSRTGNTEAF
v_gene: TRBV4-2
d_gene: TRBD1

CDR3aa: ASSLRGTSGPDEQF
v_gene: TRBV7-6
d_gene: TRBD2

CDR3aa: AWNLDRGYGYT
v_gene: TRBV30
d_gene: TRBD1

CDR3aa: ASSPLRVNYGYT
v_gene: TRBV18
d_gene: -

CDR3aa: ASSLTGVNYGYT
v_gene: TRBV19
d_gene: -

CDR3aa: ASSYSSLDTDTQY
v_gene: TRBV6-5
d_gene: -

CDR3aa: ATQSDSGYT
v_gene: TRBV5-3
d_gene: -

CDR3aa: ASSVLGTSFDEQY
v_gene: TRBV9
d_gene: TRBD2

CDR3aa: ASSRDYSYNEQF
v_gene: TRBV5-1
d_gene: TRBD2

CDR3aa: ASSLRPGQISGNTIY
v_gene: TRBV14
d_gene: -

CDR3aa: ASSFTVDTEAF
v_gene: TRBV5-5
d_gene: -

CDR3aa: ASSQGTGVPNYGYT
v_gene: TRBV3-1/TRBV3-2
d_gene: TRBD1

CDR3aa: ASSPRGSFQPQH
v_gene: TRBV19
d_gene: -

CDR3aa: ASRLQGASNEQY
v_gene: TRBV6-5
d_gene: TRBD1

CDR3aa: ASSLQSGIWETQY
v_gene: TRBV11-2
d_gene: -

CDR3aa: ASSYGGLVGETQY
v_gene: TRBV6-2/TRBV6-3
d_gene: -

CDR3aa: ASSFPVAGELF
v_gene: TRBV5-1
d_gene: -

CDR3aa: AWSGSRGETQY
v_gene: TRBV30
d_gene: -

CDR3aa: ASSFIRGRDSGNTIY
v_gene: TRBV7-3
d_gene: TRBD1

CDR3aa: ASSPDSIEKLF
v_gene: TRBV7-2
d_gene: -

CDR3aa: AWSYRSLGELF
v_gene: TRBV30
d_gene: -

CDR3aa: SVLSGSWGEQY
v_gene: TRBV29-1
d_gene: TRBD2

CDR3aa: ASSMEFGTGVFKPQH
v_gene: TRBV19
d_gene: TRBD1

CDR3aa: ASSTRLAEAGNEQF
v_gene: TRBV19
d_gene: TRBD2

CDR3aa: ASKEQNNSPLH
v_gene: TRBV2
d_gene: -

CDR3aa: ASSPGLVFPDTQY
v_gene: TRBV7-3
d_gene: TRBD2

CDR3aa: ASSPEGSSTDTQY
v_gene: TRBV5-1
d_gene: -

CDR3aa: ASSPFSGSVNTGELF
v_gene: TRBV18
d_gene: TRBD2

CDR3aa: ASSQQGWQTGELF
v_gene: TRBV2
d_gene: -

CDR3aa: ASSRTSGRNEQF
v_gene: TRBV10-1
d_gene: TRBD2

CDR3aa: ASSSYPLYEQY
v_gene: TRBV12-3/TRBV12-4
d_gene: -

CDR3aa: ASSSLAGLQGPATEHGYT
v_gene: TRBV7-6
d_gene: -

CDR3aa: TSSQSSGRANEQY
v_gene: TRBV1
d_gene: -

CDR3aa: ASSLLRNRNEQF
v_gene: TRBV7-2
d_gene: -

CDR3aa: ASTLRIDRPTGRATEAF
v_gene: TRBV7-8
d_gene: -

CDR3aa: ASRAGGVSYEQY
v_gene: TRBV5-1
d_gene: TRBD2

CDR3aa: ASSVSPGATGELF
v_gene: TRBV9
d_gene: -

CDR3aa: ASRLRDLKNIQY
v_gene: TRBV6-6
d_gene: -

CDR3aa: ASNLDRVNTEAF
v_gene: TRBV11-2
d_gene: TRBD1

CDR3aa: ASSLTTGGIDTQY
v_gene: TRBV7-3
d_gene: TRBD1

CDR3aa: ASSNDPVAGWNEQF
v_gene: TRBV7-2
d_gene: TRBD2

CDR3aa: ATSDPGQGASNEKLF
v_gene: TRBV24-1
d_gene: TRBD1

CDR3aa: ASSLQRNNEQF
v_gene: TRBV7-3
d_gene: -

CDR3aa: ASSLTDRGPYEQY
v_gene: TRBV7-8
d_gene: TRBD1

CDR3aa: ASSSRGDRVAYEQY
v_gene: TRBV5-6
d_gene: TRBD1

CDR3aa: ASSLQYGGLYEQY
v_gene: TRBV7-2
d_gene: -

CDR3aa: ASSNSKEPAEGTSGRVGQETQY
v_gene: TRBV21-1
d_gene: -

CDR3aa: ASSQGGSGYTQY
v_gene: TRBV14
d_gene: TRBD2

CDR3aa: ASSSGTSGRFDTQY
v_gene: TRBV5-4
d_gene: TRBD2

CDR3aa: ASSYTSGRAPQETQY
v_gene: TRBV7-2
d_gene: TRBD2

CDR3aa: ASSPWGGREVRNIQY
v_gene: TRBV11-2
d_gene: -

CDR3aa: ASSSLVAGIEQY
v_gene: TRBV11-2
d_gene: -